The 19 T cell receptor beta chains below all came from one sample that was sequenced in a study of response to subunit inactivated influenza vaccine. TCRdb used MiXCR to reprocess the RT-PCR reads, holding one entry per CDR3 protein. The sample lists 450,000 to 600,000 distinct CDR3 sequences, under 9% occurring once. This sample comprised PBMCs from blood, obtained less than 30 months after vaccination. These receptors came from a man aged 50-75 years who received an inactivated influenza vaccine.

This clonotype was counted only a few times. Mismatch with germline at one junction end may stem from a read error. The chain links TRBV20-1 to TRBJ1-4; the match to TRBD1 covers 7 bases. This CDR3 has 13 amino acids. Per germline, CDR1 DFQATT and CDR2 SNEGSKA (reference sequence). CDR3 nucleotides: TGCAGTGCAAGAGACAGGGCAGTTGAAAAACTGTTTTTT. Translated, it gives CSARDRAVEKLFF.

The chain couples TRBV18 to TRBJ2-7, with D possibly TRBD1 on 7 matching bases. The germline V and J ends were trimmed by 2 bases and 3 bases, with 17 bases remaining between them. In germline, CDR1 is KGHSH, CDR2 LQKENI. There are 16 residues in the CDR3. CDR3 sequence reads: CASSPARRDRIYEQYF. The CDR3 DNA is TGTGCCAGCTCACCAGCGAGGAGGGACAGAATCTACGAGCAGTACTTC.

The chain uses TRBV7-2 and TRBJ1-1, with a possible D match to TRBD1 (6 bases). V dropped 5 bases and J dropped 3 bases, with 10 bases sitting between them. Germline assignment: CDR1 SGHTA and CDR2 FQGNSA. This CDR3 is built from 13 residues. CDR3 sequence: CASSPPGDTEAFF. As DNA, the CDR3 is TGTGCCAGCAGCCCCCCAGGGGACACTGAAGCTTTCTTT.

The J gene is TRBJ2-3, the V gene TRBV12-3 or TRBV12-4; D not resolved. The ends were cut back, 1 base at V and 1 base at J, with 12 bases in the middle. CDR3 length: 16 amino acids. The CDR3 is CASSLVTGLRTDTQYF. The CDR3 bases are TGTGCCAGCAGTTTAGTAACGGGTTTACGCACAGATACGCAGTATTTT.

In its sample, this clonotype was seen many times. The genes are TRBV29-1 and TRBJ2-3; maybe TRBD2 (6 bases). Trimming took off 4 bases at V and 2 bases at J, with 16 bases between the two ends. CDR1 is SQVTM, CDR2 ANQGSEA, per germline. The CDR3 is made up of 15 amino acids. CDR3 sequence (DNA): TGCAGCGTTGCGGATGTGGGAGGCGTCACAGATACGCAGTATTTT. It is translated as CSVADVGGVTDTQYF.

Only a few counts were recorded for this clonotype. This chain links TRBV20-1 with TRBJ2-1; D is unresolved. Germline values: CDR1 DFQATT, CDR2 SNEGSKA (reference sequence). The CDR3 is 11 residues long. The V gene lost 3 bases and the J gene lost 7 bases, with 7 bases spanning the gap. This chain's CDR3 is CSASPLNEQFF. CDR3 coding DNA: TGCAGTGCTAGCCCCTTGAATGAGCAGTTCTTC.

The genes are TRBV28 and TRBJ2-1; 12 bases are a match to TRBD2. J was trimmed by 8 bases and V by 4 bases; bases with no gene match: 12. From germline, CDR1 is MDHEN and CDR2 SYDVKM. The length of the CDR3 is 17 residues. Written as DNA, the CDR3 is TGTGCCAGCAGTTCGAACACACTAGCGGGAGGAACGTATGAGCAGTTCTTC. Translating gives CASSSNTLAGGTYEQFF.

The CDR3 loop is CARGLPGQVHNEQFF. CDR3 DNA: TGTGCCAGGGGCCTACCGGGACAGGTCCACAATGAGCAGTTCTTC. V usage is TRBV7-9 and J usage is TRBJ2-1, with 8 bases identical to TRBD1. CDR3 length: 15 residues. V trimming: 9 bases; J trimming: 5 bases; junction bases outside the gene matches: 12. Germline CDR1 SEHNR, CDR2 FQNEAQ (reference sequence).

This chain uses TRBV7-9 with TRBJ2-1, with TRBD2 matching over 7 bases. CDR1 is SEHNR, CDR2 FQNEAQ, per germline (reference sequence). The CDR3 is made up of 16 amino acids. The trim removed 6 bases at V and 7 bases at J, leaving 15 bases unmatched. CDR3: CASRLGPSGASNEQFF. CDR3 nucleotide sequence: TGTGCCAGCAGGCTGGGCCCCAGCGGGGCCTCTAATGAGCAGTTCTTC.

This clonotype has only a few counts. V gene TRBV27 combines with J gene TRBJ2-1, with 14 bases lining up with TRBD2. The CDR3 is made up of 16 amino acids. Germline CDR1 and CDR2: MNHEY and SMNVEV (reference sequence). The trim removed 4 bases at V and 7 bases at J, leaving 6 bases unmatched. The CDR3 is CASSSRGTSGSNEQFF. CDR3 nucleotide sequence: TGTGCCAGCAGTTCCCGGGGGACTAGCGGGAGTAATGAGCAGTTCTTC.

This clonotype was picked up a small number of times. The chain carries TRBV7-6 and TRBJ1-6, with a possible D match to TRBD1 (5 bases). This CDR3 is 16 amino acids long. The V end was cut by 5 bases, the J end by 5 bases, with 16 bases between. CDR1 and CDR2 (germline): SGHVS, FNYEAQ. This CDR3 is CASSPGTDAHNSPLHF. For the CDR3, the DNA is TGTGCCAGCAGCCCAGGGACCGATGCTCATAATTCACCCCTCCACTTT.

This chain uses TRBV4-1 with TRBJ2-7; 8 bases are a match to TRBD1. This CDR3 is 15 amino acids long. Germline CDR1 reads MGHRA; CDR2 reads YSYEKL. J gave up 9 bases and V 6 bases, and 16 bases lay outside the gene matches. The CDR3 region has the DNA TGCGCCAGCAGTCCGTGGGGACAGGCGCTTGGAGGGCAGTACTTC. Translated: CASSPWGQALGGQYF.

The gene calls are TRBV3-1 and TRBJ2-1, with TRBD2 as a possible D gene (6 bases). The V gene lost 8 bases and the J gene lost 8 bases, with 10 bases spanning the gap. This CDR3 contains 11 residues. Germline CDR1 and CDR2: LGHDT and YNNKEL (reference sequence). The DNA of the CDR3 is TGTGCCAGCCTAGGAGGGTATGAGCAGTTCTTC. Protein product: CASLGGYEQFF.

The chain combines TRBV4-2 with TRBJ1-2; D possibly corresponds to TRBD1 (6 bases). The germline V gene has CDR1 LGHNA and CDR2 YNFKEQ. Between the trimmed V and J ends, which lost 1 base and 2 bases, there was a span of 14 bases. This CDR3 spans 16 amino acids. The CDR3 protein is CASSQGQGLKNYGYTF. CDR3 DNA: TGTGCCAGCAGCCAAGGGCAGGGGTTAAAGAACTATGGCTACACCTTC.

The chain carries TRBV10-3 and TRBJ1-5; perhaps TRBD1 as D (5 bases). Trimming took 6 bases from V and 1 from J, leaving 19 bases between them. Germline CDR1 is ENHRY and CDR2 is SYGVKD. The CDR3 is 17 amino acids. The CDR3 DNA is TGTGCCATCAGCGAAATCGGTGGGGCAGGCAGCAATCAGCCCCAGCATTTT. This translates into CAISEIGGAGSNQPQHF.

In its sample, this clonotype was seen a few times. V is TRBV4-2 and J is TRBJ2-2; 8 nucleotides align to TRBD1. CDR3 size: 20 residues. Trimming at V came to 0 bases and at J to 4 bases, leaving 16 bases not matched to a gene. The V gene's germline CDR1 is LGHNA and CDR2 YNFKEQ. CDR3 region: CASSQDYFGRGPNPTGELFF. Here the CDR3 DNA reads TGTGCCAGCAGCCAAGATTATTTCGGCAGGGGGCCAAACCCCACCGGGGAGCTGTTTTTT.

This clonotype was recorded a few times. The chain couples TRBV30 to TRBJ2-1; TRBD1 matches 9 bases. This CDR3 has 16 residues. With V trimmed by 0 bases and J by 4 bases, 7 bases remained unmatched. Germline-derived CDR1 and CDR2 are GTSNPN and SVGIG (reference sequence). The CDR3 bases are TGTGCCTGGAGTGTACCCGGACAGGGGCTATACAATGAGCAGTTCTTC. The encoded protein is CAWSVPGQGLYNEQFF.

This clonotype occurred a few times. This sequence joins TRBV28 and TRBJ2-3; possibly TRBD2 for D (6 bases). CDR3 length: 15 amino acids. Deletions cut 3 bases from V and 1 base from J, with 11 bases between. The germline V gene has CDR1 MDHEN and CDR2 SYDVKM. CDR3 coding DNA: TGTGCCAGCAGTTTTGCCGGGAGAGGCACAGATACGCAGTATTTT. This codes for CASSFAGRGTDTQYF.

This clonotype was detected only a few times. This rearrangement joins TRBV6-2 or TRBV6-3 to TRBJ2-1; 10 nucleotides align to TRBD2. The CDR3 consists of 15 residues. Looked up from germline, CDR1 is MNHEY and CDR2 is SVGEGT. V dropped 2 bases and J dropped 10; count of bases not matched to a gene: 8. CDR3 amino acids: CASSYLASGGREQFF. Here the CDR3 DNA reads TGTGCCAGCAGTTACCTCGCTAGCGGGGGTAGGGAGCAGTTCTTC.